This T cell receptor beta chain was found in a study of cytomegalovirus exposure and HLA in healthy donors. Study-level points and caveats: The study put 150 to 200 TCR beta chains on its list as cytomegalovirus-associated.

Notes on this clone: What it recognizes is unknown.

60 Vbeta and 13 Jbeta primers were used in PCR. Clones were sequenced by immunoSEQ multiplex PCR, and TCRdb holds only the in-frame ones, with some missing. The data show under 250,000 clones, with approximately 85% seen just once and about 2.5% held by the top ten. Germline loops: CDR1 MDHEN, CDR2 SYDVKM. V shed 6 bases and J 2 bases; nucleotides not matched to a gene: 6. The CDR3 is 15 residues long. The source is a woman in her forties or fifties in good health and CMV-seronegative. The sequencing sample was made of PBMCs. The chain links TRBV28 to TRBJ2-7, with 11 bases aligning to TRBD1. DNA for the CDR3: TGTGCCAGCAGCCTAGGGACAGGGGGGACCTACGAGCAGTACTTC. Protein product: CASSLGTGGTYEQYF.